One sample yielded the 23 T cell receptor beta chains listed below, sequenced in a study of blood T cell repertoires in COVID-19. TCRdb's table, derived via immunoSEQ multiplex PCR, lists solely in-frame clones and lacks some. This sample has approximately 90,000 clones, with approximately 86% found just once. The material sequenced was peripheral blood. The receptors stem from a man aged 80 or over with active or convalescent COVID-19.

The chain has TRBV5-4 and TRBJ2-2, with 7 bases identical to TRBD1. Unmatched junction bases numbered 5, after V lost 3 bases and J lost 0 bases. The CDR3 covers 16 residues. Germline assignment: CDR1 SGHNT and CDR2 YYREEE (reference sequence). The CDR3 bases are TGTGCCAGCAGCTCCCCCGACAGGGCGAACACCGGGGAGCTGTTTTTT. It codes for CASSSPDRANTGELFF.

This chain joins TRBV2 and TRBJ1-1, with 7 positions matching TRBD1. The CDR3 runs 15 residues. Germline trimming cut 3 bases from V and 7 bases from J; bases unmatched to any gene: 11. The germline gives CDR1 SNHLY, CDR2 FYNNEI. CDR3 in amino acids: CASSDKTGRFVEAFF. The CDR3 DNA sequence: TGTGCCAGCAGTGATAAGACAGGGAGGTTTGTTGAAGCTTTCTTT.

The V and J genes are TRBV18 and TRBJ1-2, with TRBD1 matching over 8 bases. The CDR3 has 14 amino acids. The trim removed 4 bases at V and 5 bases at J, leaving 6 bases unmatched. Germline CDR1 and CDR2: KGHSH and LQKENI. The CDR3 DNA reads as TGTGCCAGCTCACTCGGACAGGGCCGATATGGCTACACCTTC. The encoded protein is CASSLGQGRYGYTF.

This clone was detected a few times. The chain combines TRBV5-1 with TRBJ2-2; D may be TRBD2 (6 bases). The CDR3 contains 15 residues. V lost 2 bases and J lost 3, with 11 bases in between. Germline V lookup: CDR1 SGHRS, CDR2 YFSETQ. The CDR3 reads CASSFREVYTGELFF. The CDR3 DNA sequence: TGCGCCAGCAGCTTCAGGGAGGTGTACACCGGGGAGCTGTTTTTT.

This chain joins TRBV24-1 and TRBJ1-5, with TRBD1 matching over 8 bases. The CDR3 is made up of 16 amino acids. From germline, CDR1 is KGHDR and CDR2 SFDVKD. J gave up 6 bases and V 0 bases, and 6 bases lay outside the gene matches. The CDR3: CATSDLEQGGTQPQHF. The CDR3 nucleotides are TGTGCCACCAGTGATTTGGAACAGGGGGGCACTCAGCCCCAGCATTTT.

This clone was detected only once. The CDR3 sequence is CASSLIPSSGYQETQYF. For the CDR3, the DNA is TGCGCCAGCAGCTTGATTCCGTCTAGCGGGTACCAAGAGACCCAGTACTTC. This chain joins TRBV5-1 and TRBJ2-5; 8 positions match TRBD2. Trimming took 1 base from V and 0 from J; bases not matched to a gene: 8. CDR3 length: 17 amino acids. Looked up from germline, CDR1 is SGHRS and CDR2 is YFSETQ.

The V gene is TRBV11-2, the J gene TRBJ2-3; TRBD2 aligns across 13 bases. V dropped 0 bases and J dropped 8; count of bases not matched to a gene: 8. Germline V gene lookup returns CDR1 SGHAT and CDR2 FQNNGV. The CDR3 extends over 17 amino acids. The CDR3 sequence is CASSLELAGGPSGTQYF. CDR3 in DNA: TGTGCCAGCAGCTTAGAACTAGCGGGAGGGCCGAGTGGTACGCAGTATTTT.

The chain has TRBV7-9 and TRBJ1-3, with D uncertain. V gave up 2 bases and J gave up 4 bases, with 3 bases separating them. The germline CDR1 and CDR2 sequences are SEHNR and FQNEAQ (reference sequence). CDR3 size: 12 residues. CDR3 DNA: TGTGCCAGCAGCTTACCAGGAAACACCATATATTTT. Amino acid sequence: CASSLPGNTIYF.

The chain carries TRBV18 and TRBJ2-2; no reliable D call. Trimming removed 2 bases from V and 1 base from J, with 5 bases in between. This CDR3 comprises 14 residues. Germline lookup yields CDR1 KGHSH and CDR2 LQKENI. CDR3 nucleotide sequence: TGTGCCAGCTCACCAGTTAGGAACACCGGGGAGCTGTTTTTT. It encodes CASSPVRNTGELFF.

The genes are TRBV28 and TRBJ2-3; D unclear. V lost 6 bases and J lost 2, with 15 bases in between. The CDR3 is 15 amino acids. CDR1 MDHEN and CDR2 SYDVKM come from the germline V gene. The CDR3 region has the DNA TGTGCCAGCAGAGGTGAGAGGCTTATCACAGATACGCAGTATTTT. It translates to CASRGERLITDTQYF. Drawing the rest from reference TRBV28 and TRBJ2-3, the complete variable domain is DVKVTQSSRYLVKRTGEKVFLECVQDMDHENMFWYRQDPGLGLRLIYFSYDVKMKEKGDIPEGYSVSREKKERFSLILESASTNQTSMYLCASRGERLITDTQYFGPGTRLTVL.

The V gene is TRBV21-1, the J gene TRBJ1-3; the D call of TRBD1 is as the table states it, not checked on the DNA. TRBV21-1 is designated a pseudogene. The CDR3 contains 16 residues. Here the CDR3 reads CASTLQVSHSGNTIYF. DNA for the CDR3: TGTGCCAGCACCCTACAGGTCTCCCATTCTGGAAACACCATATATTTT.

The chain has TRBV29-1 and TRBJ2-1; D is unclear. Deletions cut 4 bases from V and 2 bases from J, with 9 bases between. The CDR3 is 13 residues long. Germline CDR1 and CDR2: SQVTM and ANQGSEA. Here the CDR3 DNA reads TGCAGCGTTGCGAATACTGCCTACAATGAGCAGTTCTTC. Protein product: CSVANTAYNEQFF.

The V and J genes are TRBV6-2 or TRBV6-3 and TRBJ1-1, with 9 bases identical to TRBD1. The junction had 14 bases not matched to a gene; V was cut back by 2 bases and J by 7 bases. The germline gives CDR1 MNHEY, CDR2 SVGEGT. The CDR3 totals 17 residues. The CDR3 DNA sequence: TGTGCCAGCAGTTACCGTTCTGGACAGGGGCATAATGGTGAAGCTTTCTTT. It encodes CASSYRSGQGHNGEAFF.

The chain employs TRBV14 and TRBJ2-1, with TRBD1 identical over 9 bases. The CDR3 sequence is 18 residues long. Germline lookup yields CDR1 SGHDN and CDR2 FVKESK. Trimming cost V 0 bases and J 4 bases; bases outside gene matches: 10. This CDR3 reads CASSQDNGDRGRYNEQFF. CDR3 sequence (DNA): TGTGCCAGCAGCCAAGATAACGGAGACAGGGGGAGGTACAATGAGCAGTTCTTC.

This clone was observed a single time. V usage is TRBV5-6 and J usage is TRBJ2-7; 11 nucleotides match TRBD2. The germline V gene has CDR1 SGHDT and CDR2 YYEEEE. V lost 0 bases and J lost 3; bases outside the gene matches: 2. The CDR3 has 15 residues. The CDR3 coding sequence is TGTGCCAGCAGCTTGGGGGGACTAGCGGTCTACGAGCAGTACTTC. Its translation: CASSLGGLAVYEQYF.

This clone appeared a single time. The chain recombines TRBV9 with TRBJ1-1; D is perhaps TRBD1 (6 bases). The CDR3 totals 14 residues. Deletions cut 3 bases from V and 5 bases from J, with 14 bases between. Germline values: CDR1 SGDLS, CDR2 YYNGEE. The CDR3, as DNA: TGTGCCAGCAGCGCCAATACAGGGTTGACTGAAGCTTTCTTT. Its protein product is CASSANTGLTEAFF.

CDR3 nucleotide sequence: TGTGCCAGCAGCCAAGCTGGGACAGGGCCCTCCTACGAGCAGTACTTC. It translates to CASSQAGTGPSYEQYF. This rearrangement joins TRBV5-4 to TRBJ2-7; 9 bases are a match to TRBD1. The germline V gene encodes CDR1 SGHNT and CDR2 YYREEE (reference sequence). CDR3 length: 16 amino acids. Losses at the gene ends were 4 bases for V and 0 bases for J; bases not matched to a gene: 8. The full variable domain, completed using reference TRBV5-4 and TRBJ2-7, is ETGVTQSPTHLIKTRGQQVTLRCSSQSGHNTVSWYQQALGQGPQFIFQYYREEENGRGNFPPRFSGLQFPNYSSELNVNALELDDSALYLCASSQAGTGPSYEQYFGPGTRLTVT.

The CDR3 reads CASSRTHYEQYF. DNA for the CDR3: TGTGCCAGCAGTCGAACTCACTACGAGCAGTACTTC. The J gene is TRBJ2-7, the V gene TRBV14; D remains unclear. CDR3 length equals 12 residues. Germline V gene data show CDR1 as SGHDN and CDR2 as FVKESK. The V end was cut by 6 bases, the J end by 3 bases, with 9 bases between.

The genes are TRBV5-4 and TRBJ2-6, with 11 bases matching TRBD1. CDR1 and CDR2 from the germline V gene are SGHNT and YYREEE (reference sequence). This CDR3 region has 17 residues. J gave up 2 bases and V 3 bases, and 4 bases lay outside the gene matches. CDR3 coding DNA: TGTGCCAGCAGCTCTGGGACAGGGGGACCTGGGGCCAACGTCCTGACTTTC. The encoded protein is CASSSGTGGPGANVLTF.

The J gene is TRBJ2-2, the V gene TRBV7-3; D unclear. Per germline, CDR1 SGHTA and CDR2 FQGTGA. V was cut by 5 bases and J by 0 bases, with 4 bases left in between. This CDR3 comprises 13 residues. CDR3 DNA sequence: TGTGCCAGCAGCACGGCGAACACCGGGGAGCTGTTTTTT. This gives the protein CASSTANTGELFF.

The genes are TRBV5-1 and TRBJ2-1; D remains unclear. The germline V and J ends were trimmed by 4 bases and 2 bases, with 13 bases remaining between them. The CDR3 totals 15 residues. Germline V gene lookup returns CDR1 SGHRS and CDR2 YFSETQ. The CDR3 sequence: CASSPLDLAYNEQFF. As DNA, the CDR3 is TGCGCCAGCAGCCCCCTCGACTTGGCCTACAATGAGCAGTTCTTC.

The chain combines TRBV2 with TRBJ2-3, with D perhaps matching TRBD2 (7 bases). CDR1 SNHLY and CDR2 FYNNEI come from the germline V gene. V lost 3 bases to trimming and J lost 2 bases, with 12 bases between them. The CDR3 is made up of 15 amino acids. This chain's CDR3 is CASSEGGTNTDTQYF. The CDR3 DNA reads TGTGCCAGCAGTGAGGGAGGGACAAACACAGATACGCAGTATTTT.

The gene calls are TRBV27 and TRBJ2-7; D possibly corresponds to TRBD1 (5 bases). V lost 2 bases and J 1 base, leaving 9 bases between the germline ends. There are 14 residues in the CDR3. From germline, CDR1 is MNHEY and CDR2 SMNVEV (reference sequence). The CDR3 DNA follows: TGTGCCAGCAGTTTACAGGGCGAATCCTACGAGCAGTACTTC. This translates into CASSLQGESYEQYF.